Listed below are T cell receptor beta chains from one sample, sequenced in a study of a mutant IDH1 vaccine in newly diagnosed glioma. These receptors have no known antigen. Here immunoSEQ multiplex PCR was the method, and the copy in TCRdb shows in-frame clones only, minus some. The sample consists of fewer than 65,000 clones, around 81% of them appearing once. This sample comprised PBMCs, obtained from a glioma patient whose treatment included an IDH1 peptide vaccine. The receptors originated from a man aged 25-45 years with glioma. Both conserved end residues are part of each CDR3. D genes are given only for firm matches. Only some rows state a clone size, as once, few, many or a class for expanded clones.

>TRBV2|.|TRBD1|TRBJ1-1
CASSRTGGGGAEAFF
TGTGCCAGCAGCCGGACAGGGGGCGGGGGCGCTGAAGCTTTCTTT
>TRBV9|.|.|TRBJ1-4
CASSVGVEGEKLFF
TGTGCCAGCAGCGTAGGTGTTGAGGGGGAAAAACTGTTTTTT
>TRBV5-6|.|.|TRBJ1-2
CASSLAMAGLRGYTF
TGTGCCAGCAGCTTGGCCATGGCAGGGTTACGTGGCTACACCTTC
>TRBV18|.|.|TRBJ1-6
CASSQRGDNSPLHF
TGTGCCAGCTCACAGAGGGGAGATAATTCACCCCTCCACTTT
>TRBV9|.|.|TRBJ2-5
CASSVGPGEFQETQYF
TGTGCCAGCAGCGTGGGGCCGGGAGAATTCCAAGAGACCCAGTACTTC
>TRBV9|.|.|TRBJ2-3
CASSVGGDSTDTQYF
TGTGCCAGCAGCGTAGGCGGAGATAGCACAGATACGCAGTATTTT
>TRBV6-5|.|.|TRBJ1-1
CASSSPAILDTEAFF
TGTGCCAGCAGTTCTCCCGCCATTCTCGACACTGAAGCTTTCTTT
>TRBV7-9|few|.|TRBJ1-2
CASSLSTASNYGYTF
TGTGCCAGCAGCTTATCGACAGCTTCTAACTATGGCTACACCTTC
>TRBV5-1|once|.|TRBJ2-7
CASSLEQGAYEQYF
TGCGCCAGCAGCTTGGAACAGGGAGCCTACGAGCAGTACTTC
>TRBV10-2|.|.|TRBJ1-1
CASLGGTEAFF
TGCGCCAGCCTGGGGGGCACTGAAGCTTTCTTT
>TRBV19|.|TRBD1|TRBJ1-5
CASSILTGGNQPQHF
TGTGCCAGTAGTATTCTTACAGGGGGCAATCAGCCCCAGCATTTT
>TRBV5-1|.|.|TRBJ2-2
CASSLGFGGSNTGELFF
TGCGCCAGCAGTCTTGGGTTCGGGGGCTCGAACACCGGGGAGCTGTTTTTT
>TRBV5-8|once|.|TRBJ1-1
CASSLGQTRPTEAFF
TGTGCCAGCAGCCTTGGACAGACGAGGCCCACTGAAGCTTTCTTT
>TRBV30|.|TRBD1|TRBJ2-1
CAWSATGTGGAYNEQFF
TGTGCCTGGAGTGCCACGGGGACAGGGGGGGCCTACAATGAGCAGTTCTTC
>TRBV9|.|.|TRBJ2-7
CASSLHPAKSSYEQYF
TGTGCCAGCAGCCTTCATCCCGCGAAGAGCTCCTACGAGCAGTACTTC
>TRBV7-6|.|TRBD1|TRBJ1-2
CASSPDRLLANYGYTF
TGTGCCAGCAGCCCGGACAGGCTACTAGCTAACTATGGCTACACCTTC
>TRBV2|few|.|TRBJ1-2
CASSENDLGNGYTF
TGTGCCAGCAGTGAAAACGACCTAGGCAATGGCTACACCTTC
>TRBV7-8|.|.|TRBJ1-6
CASAGNFRSPLHF
TGTGCCAGCGCGGGGAACTTCAGATCACCCCTCCACTTT
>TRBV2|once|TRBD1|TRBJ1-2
CASRPGGTANYGYTF
TGTGCCAGCAGGCCTGGAGGGACAGCTAACTATGGCTACACCTTC
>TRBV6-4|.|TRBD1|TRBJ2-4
CASSDSQGANIQYF
TGTGCCAGCAGTGACTCACAGGGGGCGAACATTCAGTACTTC
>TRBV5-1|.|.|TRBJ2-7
CASSLHQEQYF
TGCGCCAGCAGCTTGCATCAAGAGCAGTACTTC
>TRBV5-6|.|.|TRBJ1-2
CASSSRERQGFGYTF
TGTGCCAGCAGCTCAAGGGAGCGCCAGGGGTTTGGCTACACCTTC
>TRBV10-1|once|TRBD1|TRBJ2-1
CASSESFLGQNSNYAYNEQFF
TGCGCCAGCAGTGAGTCTTTCCTGGGACAGAACTCGAACTACGCCTACAATGAGCAGTTCTTC
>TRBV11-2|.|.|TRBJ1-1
CASSLSATPALYTEAFF
TGTGCCAGCAGCTTATCGGCCACCCCGGCACTGTACACTGAAGCTTTCTTT
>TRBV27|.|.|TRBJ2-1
CAIGTRNEQFF
TGTGCCATTGGGACGAGGAATGAGCAGTTCTTC
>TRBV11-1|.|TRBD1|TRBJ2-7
CASSSQTGAYEQYF
TGTGCCAGCAGCTCCCAGACAGGGGCCTACGAGCAGTACTTC
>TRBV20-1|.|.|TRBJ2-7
CSARRTYGQYF
TGCAGTGCTAGGCGGACGTACGGGCAGTACTTC
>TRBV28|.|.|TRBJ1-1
CASSPWASGNTEAFF
TGTGCCAGCAGTCCGTGGGCCAGTGGAAACACTGAAGCTTTCTTT
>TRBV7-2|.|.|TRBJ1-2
CASSFVTAYGYTF
TGTGCCAGCAGCTTCGTGACGGCGTATGGCTACACCTTC
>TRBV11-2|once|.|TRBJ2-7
CASSSGDNSYEQYF
TGTGCCAGCAGCTCCGGGGACAACTCCTACGAGCAGTACTTC
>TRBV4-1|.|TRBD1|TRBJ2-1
CASFGGTGGGNEQFF
TGCGCCAGCTTTGGCGGGACAGGTGGTGGGAATGAGCAGTTCTTC
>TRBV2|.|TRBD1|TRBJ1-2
CASSGHKRQGARGYTF
TGTGCCAGCAGCGGCCACAAACGACAGGGGGCGCGTGGCTACACCTTC
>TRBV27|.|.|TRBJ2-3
CASSLFPPRGSTDTQYF
TGTGCCAGCAGTTTATTCCCCCCACGGGGCAGCACAGATACGCAGTATTTT
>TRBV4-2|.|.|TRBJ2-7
CASRFRDSSYEQYF
TGTGCCAGCAGATTCCGGGACTCTTCCTACGAGCAGTACTTC
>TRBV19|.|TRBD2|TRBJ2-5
CASSTGLATTGTQYF
TGTGCCAGTAGTACGGGACTAGCGACGACCGGGACCCAGTACTTC
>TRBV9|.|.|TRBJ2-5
CASSSTGLQETQYF
TGTGCCAGCTCCTCTACTGGCCTCCAAGAGACCCAGTACTTC
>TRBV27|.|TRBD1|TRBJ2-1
CASSFRDSPYNEQFF
TGTGCCAGCAGTTTCCGGGACAGCCCTTACAATGAGCAGTTCTTC
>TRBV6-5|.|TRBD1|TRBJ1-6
CASSYSGQGYSPLHF
TGTGCCAGCAGTTACTCGGGACAGGGTTATTCACCCCTCCACTTT
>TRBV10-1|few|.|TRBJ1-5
CASSESTGNQPQHF
TGCGCCAGCAGTGAGTCGACCGGCAATCAGCCCCAGCATTTT
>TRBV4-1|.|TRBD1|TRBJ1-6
CASSQGQGASSPLHF
TGCGCCAGCAGCCAAGGACAGGGGGCAAGTTCACCCCTCCACTTT
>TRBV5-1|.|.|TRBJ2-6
CASSLRSGSSGANVLTF
TGCGCCAGCAGCCTTAGGTCAGGCAGCTCTGGGGCCAACGTCCTGACTTTC
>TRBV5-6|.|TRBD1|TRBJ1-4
CASSLWLQGASNEKLFF
TGTGCCAGCAGCCTATGGTTACAGGGGGCGAGTAATGAAAAACTGTTTTTT
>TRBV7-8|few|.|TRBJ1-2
CASSPDSYGYTF
TGTGCCAGCAGCCCCGACAGCTATGGCTACACCTTC
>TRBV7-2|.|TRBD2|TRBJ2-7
CASSFGGYRDEQYF
TGTGCCAGCAGCTTCGGGGGGTATAGGGACGAGCAGTACTTC
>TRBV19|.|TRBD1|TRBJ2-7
CASSDTGTGPHEQYF
TGTGCCAGTAGTGACACCGGGACAGGGCCCCACGAGCAGTACTTC
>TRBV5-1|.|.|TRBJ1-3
CASSLAGPSIGGNTIYF
TGCGCCAGCAGCTTGGCGGGACCGAGTATAGGTGGAAACACCATATATTTT
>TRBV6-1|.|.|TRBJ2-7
CASSEAPSYEQYF
TGTGCCAGCAGTGAGGCCCCTTCTTACGAGCAGTACTTC
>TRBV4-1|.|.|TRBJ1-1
CASSQVGGTEAFF
TGCGCCAGCAGCCAAGTTGGTGGAACTGAAGCTTTCTTT
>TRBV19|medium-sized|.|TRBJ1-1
CASSGDRRNAFF
TGTGCCAGTAGTGGGGACCGGAGGAACGCTTTCTTT
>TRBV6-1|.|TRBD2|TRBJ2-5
CASSVPGLAGPVLKTQYF
TGTGCCAGCAGTGTACCGGGACTAGCGGGCCCCGTTTTGAAGACCCAGTACTTC
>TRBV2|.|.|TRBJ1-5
CASSAQAPLANQPQHF
TGTGCCAGCAGTGCACAGGCCCCCTTAGCAAATCAGCCCCAGCATTTT
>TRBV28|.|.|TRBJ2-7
CASSRTAYEQYF
TGTGCCAGCAGCCGGACAGCCTACGAGCAGTACTTC
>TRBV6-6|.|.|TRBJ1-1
CASSYSEGTEAFF
TGTGCCAGCAGTTACTCGGAGGGGACTGAAGCTTTCTTT
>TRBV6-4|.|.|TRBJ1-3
CASSDSYGAGNTIYF
TGTGCCAGCAGTGACTCGTACGGGGCTGGAAACACCATATATTTT
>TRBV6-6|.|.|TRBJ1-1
CASSGGGLNTEAFF
TGTGCCAGCAGTGGGGGCGGTTTGAACACTGAAGCTTTCTTT
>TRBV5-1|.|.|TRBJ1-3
CASSFAGINSGNTIYF
TGCGCCAGCAGCTTTGCAGGGATCAACTCTGGAAACACCATATATTTT
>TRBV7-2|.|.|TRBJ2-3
CASSLVPELADTQYF
TGTGCCAGCAGCTTAGTACCTGAACTGGCAGATACGCAGTATTTT